This T cell receptor (beta chain) was captured by sequencing in a study of blood T cells in healthy people across ages. A second PCR of 7 to 11 cycles used a sample-barcoded 5' primer and a J-beta primer mix. Every molecule of cDNA carried a tag from a template-switch adaptor with 12 random nucleotides. TCRdb called the 5' RACE reads again in MiXCR, with one record for every CDR3 protein. The sample holds approximately 1.5 million distinct CDR3 sequences; 30% to 35% are singletons and the top ten take roughly 10%. CDR1 is MNHEY and CDR2 is SMNVEV in the germline V gene (reference sequence). This CDR3 region has 16 residues. V lost 5 bases, J lost 5 bases, and 11 bases stayed unmatched. Comments on this clonotype: Its antigen is currently unknown.

Whole-study results and caveats: Across the age range, TCR beta diversity per million T cells fell in a roughly linear way.

The sample taken for sequencing was blood. The sequence was obtained from a woman aged 25 to 39 in good health. V and J are TRBV27 and TRBJ2-1, with TRBD2 identical over 8 bases. The CDR3 spells CASSPIAGTRHNEQFF. In nucleotides, the CDR3 is TGTGCCAGCAGTCCCATAGCGGGAACTCGACACAATGAGCAGTTCTTC.